A single sample is the source of the 27 T cell receptor beta chains below, sequenced in a study of shared clonotypes between healthy human individuals. Generated by immunoSEQ multiplex PCR, the TCRdb table keeps only in-frame clones and is missing some. The sample yields about 2.1 million clones, 80% to 95% seen once. Positive CCR7 selection of CD45RO-negative cells yielded the naive CD8 cells, and terminally differentiated effector memory CD45RA+ cells were excluded. Sequencing was done on a sample of naive CD8+ T cells from PBMCs. These receptors were obtained from a man between 18 and 35 years old in good health. Some clones in this sample may be carry-over from other donors' samples.

The J gene is TRBJ1-5, the V gene TRBV6-1; D gene unclear. This CDR3 region has 11 residues. V was pared by 4 bases and J by 12 bases, with 10 bases between. From germline, CDR1 is MNHNS and CDR2 SASEGT. CDR3 coding DNA: TGTGCCAGCAGTGCTTACTCATTCCAGCATTTT. This gives the protein CASSAYSFQHF.

Remarks on this clone: A junction boundary mismatches the germline segment, possibly from a read error. This rearrangement joins TRBV11-2 to TRBJ1-4; no clear D gene. CDR3 length equals 14 residues. Germline values: CDR1 SGHAT, CDR2 FQNNGV. CDR3 sequence reads: CASSGLVGNEKLSF. For the CDR3, the DNA is TGTGCCAGCAGCGGGTTGGTGGGTAATGAAAAACTGTCTTTT.

V and J are TRBV7-3 and TRBJ1-1; 9 positions match TRBD1. V was clipped by 6 bases and J by 5 bases; unmatched bases: 4. This CDR3 has 13 residues. CDR1 is SGHTA, CDR2 FQGTGA, per germline. Here the CDR3 reads CASRMTGGTEAFF. The CDR3 DNA reads TGTGCCAGCAGAATGACAGGGGGTACTGAAGCTTTCTTT.

The V gene is TRBV7-9, the J gene TRBJ1-3; no reliable D call. Germline lookup yields CDR1 SEHNR and CDR2 FQNEAQ (reference sequence). V was pared by 5 bases and J by 0 bases, with 8 bases between. CDR3 length: 14 amino acids. CDR3 in DNA: TGTGCCAGCAGCCGCACGAACTCTGGAAACACCATATATTTT. It translates to CASSRTNSGNTIYF.

The rearrangement links TRBV9 to TRBJ2-5, with D possibly TRBD1 on 5 matching bases. CDR1 is SGDLS and CDR2 is YYNGEE in the germline V gene. The CDR3 is 13 amino acids. Trimming took 4 bases from V and 3 from J, leaving 10 bases between them. The CDR3 sequence: CASSPVGEETQYF. Here the CDR3 DNA reads TGTGCCAGCAGCCCAGTAGGGGAAGAGACCCAGTACTTC.

The rearrangement links TRBV7-2 to TRBJ2-7, with 7 bases fitting TRBD1. CDR1 and CDR2 (germline): SGHTA, FQGNSA. CDR3 size: 14 residues. V trimming: 4 bases; J trimming: 3 bases; junction bases outside the gene matches: 6. Here the CDR3 DNA reads TGTGCCAGCAGCTACCTGGGACAGAACTACGAGCAGTACTTC. It yields the protein CASSYLGQNYEQYF.

The rearrangement joins TRBV10-3 to TRBJ2-3, with a possible D match to TRBD2 (5 bases). The CDR3 loop spans 16 amino acids. Germline CDR1 and CDR2: ENHRY and SYGVKD. The germline V and J ends were trimmed by 0 bases and 4 bases, with 14 bases remaining between them. In DNA form, the CDR3 reads TGTGCCATCAGTGAGTCGGAGAGCGGAGCCCCAGATACGCAGTATTTT. Protein product: CAISESESGAPDTQYF.

The chain uses TRBV11-2 and TRBJ2-5; 8 nucleotides line up with TRBD1. Germline CDR1 is SGHAT and CDR2 is FQNNGV. There are 15 residues in the CDR3. The V gene end was trimmed by 5 bases and the J gene end by 5 bases; junction bases not matched to a gene: 10. In DNA, the CDR3 is TGTGCCAGCAGCCCCCCCGACAGGGGCTGGGAGACCCAGTACTTC. This translates into CASSPPDRGWETQYF.

V usage is TRBV6-5 and J usage is TRBJ1-2; 9 nucleotides match TRBD1. This CDR3 is 15 amino acids long. J lost 3 bases, V lost 6 bases, and 8 bases had no gene match. Germline CDR1 and CDR2: MNHEY and SVGAGI. The CDR3: CASSSGTGRDYGYTF. The CDR3 coding sequence is TGTGCCAGCAGCTCCGGGACAGGGCGGGACTATGGCTACACCTTC.

The V gene is TRBV13, the J gene TRBJ2-1; 7 bases agree with TRBD2. There are 15 residues in the CDR3. J was trimmed by 2 bases and V by 5 bases; bases with no gene match: 6. Germline V gene data show CDR1 as PRHDT and CDR2 as FYEKMQ (reference sequence). CDR3 coding DNA: TGTGCCAGCAGCCGGCAGGGACTAACCTACAATGAGCAGTTCTTC. It translates to CASSRQGLTYNEQFF. Using reference TRBV13 and TRBJ2-1 for the parts outside the CDR3, the full variable domain is AAGVIQSPRHLIKEKRETATLKCYPIPRHDTVYWYQQGPGQDPQFLISFYEKMQSDKGSIPDRFSAQQFSDYHSELNMSSLELGDSALYFCASSRQGLTYNEQFFGPGTRLTVL.

The chain is built from TRBV6-5 and TRBJ1-1; a possible D gene is TRBD1 (6 bases). V was clipped by 1 base and J by 5 bases, with 11 bases between them. The CDR3 is 14 residues long. CDR1 MNHEY and CDR2 SVGAGI come from the germline V gene. This CDR3 is CASSYYNRGTEAFF. The CDR3 region has the DNA TGTGCCAGCAGTTACTACAATAGGGGGACTGAAGCTTTCTTT.

This clone was found a few times. The chain uses TRBV6-1 and TRBJ1-2; D perhaps matches TRBD1 (5 bases). The CDR3 totals 16 residues. Deletions cut 4 bases from V and 4 bases from J, with 19 bases between. CDR1 MNHNS and CDR2 SASEGT come from the germline V gene. CDR3: CASSGPEVRDPYGYTF. Written as DNA, the CDR3 is TGTGCCAGCAGTGGACCAGAAGTCAGGGACCCCTATGGCTACACCTTC.

V usage is TRBV5-1 and J usage is TRBJ2-1; 10 bases map to TRBD2. Germline trimming cut 4 bases from V and 8 bases from J; bases unmatched to any gene: 12. CDR3 size: 16 residues. Germline V lookup: CDR1 SGHRS, CDR2 YFSETQ. CDR3 in amino acids: CASSPYSGRLKDEQFF. The DNA of the CDR3 is TGCGCCAGCAGCCCTTATAGCGGGAGGTTGAAGGATGAGCAGTTCTTC.

This sequence joins TRBV15 and TRBJ1-4, with D perhaps matching TRBD1 (5 bases). The CDR3 contains 16 residues. Germline V gene data show CDR1 as LNHNV and CDR2 as YYDKDF (reference sequence). Trimming removed 3 bases from V and 0 bases from J, with 11 bases in between. CDR3 coding DNA: TGTGCCACCAGCAGTAGGGACTTTGCAACTAATGAAAAACTGTTTTTT. This codes for CATSSRDFATNEKLFF.

The rearrangement links TRBV5-1 to TRBJ1-4; D is unclear. The germline V gene encodes CDR1 SGHRS and CDR2 YFSETQ. With 4 bases removed from V and 6 bases from J, the gap between germline ends came to 16 bases. The CDR3 extends over 15 amino acids. CDR3 sequence: CASSQSRLGDEKLFF. The CDR3 DNA reads TGCGCCAGCAGCCAGTCGCGGCTGGGTGATGAAAAACTGTTTTTT.

The chain recombines TRBV27 with TRBJ2-1; possible D gene TRBD1, 5 bases. CDR3 size: 13 residues. Germline-derived CDR1 and CDR2 are MNHEY and SMNVEV (reference sequence). Trimming stripped 5 bases from V and 8 bases from J, with 13 bases between. The CDR3 loop reads CASSAAWGHEQFF. The CDR3 bases are TGTGCCAGCAGTGCCGCCTGGGGCCATGAGCAGTTCTTC.

This clone has just one count. The chain uses TRBV5-8 and TRBJ2-2, with D possibly TRBD1 on 6 matching bases. The V gene's germline CDR1 is SGHTS and CDR2 YDEGEE. The V gene lost 0 bases and the J gene lost 4 bases, with 13 bases spanning the gap. The CDR3 is 16 amino acids. As DNA, the CDR3 is TGTGCCAGCAGCTTGGTAGTTGAAGGGGGCACCGGGGAGCTGTTTTTT. Translated, it gives CASSLVVEGGTGELFF.

The rearrangement joins TRBV7-3 to TRBJ2-1, with D possibly called TRBD1 or TRBD2 (5 bases each). Germline values: CDR1 SGHTA, CDR2 FQGTGA. Trimming pared 4 bases from V and 2 bases from J, leaving 9 bases between. CDR3 size: 14 residues. For the CDR3, the DNA is TGTGCCAGCAGCTCGGGGCGGGCCTACAATGAGCAGTTCTTC. Encoded protein: CASSSGRAYNEQFF.

The chain has TRBV11-2 and TRBJ2-7; possible D gene TRBD2, 6 bases. The CDR3 covers 15 residues. V was pared by 5 bases and J by 1 base, with 15 bases between. CDR1 is SGHAT and CDR2 is FQNNGV in the germline V gene. CDR3 sequence: CASSPIGGTSYEQYF. The CDR3 DNA reads TGTGCCAGCAGCCCGATCGGCGGGACTTCCTACGAGCAGTACTTC.

This chain joins TRBV27 and TRBJ2-3, with D perhaps matching TRBD1 or TRBD2 (5 bases each). The V gene lost 10 bases and the J gene lost 4 bases, with 18 bases spanning the gap. Germline V gene lookup returns CDR1 MNHEY and CDR2 SMNVEV (reference sequence). The CDR3 contains 14 residues. The CDR3 is CATGTTGSADTQYF. CDR3 coding DNA: TGTGCCACGGGGACCACCGGGTCGGCAGATACGCAGTATTTT.

The rearrangement joins TRBV7-9 to TRBJ1-2; no clear D gene. The germline CDR1 and CDR2 sequences are SEHNR and FQNEAQ (reference sequence). This CDR3 comprises 15 residues. V was trimmed by 3 bases and J by 6 bases, leaving 17 bases between them. CDR3 residues: CASSLGGRGINGYTF. CDR3 in DNA: TGTGCCAGCAGCTTGGGCGGGAGAGGGATTAATGGCTACACCTTC. The whole variable domain, filled in from reference TRBV7-9 and TRBJ1-2, reads DTGVSQNPRHKITKRGQNVTFRCDPISEHNRLYWYRQTLGQGPEFLTYFQNEAQLEKSRLLSDRFSAERPKGSFSTLEIQRTEQGDSAMYLCASSLGGRGINGYTFGSGTRLTVV.

This rearrangement joins TRBV5-1 to TRBJ2-1; D possibly corresponds to TRBD2 (6 bases). V gave up 1 base and J gave up 2 bases, with 13 bases separating them. The V gene's germline CDR1 is SGHRS and CDR2 YFSETQ. The CDR3 is made up of 16 amino acids. Here the CDR3 reads CASSLSWSSAYNEQFF. The CDR3 DNA reads as TGCGCCAGCAGCTTGAGTTGGTCTAGCGCCTACAATGAGCAGTTCTTC.

The V call is TRBV19, the J call TRBJ2-3; D might be TRBD2 (5 bases). CDR1 is LNHDA and CDR2 is SQIVND in the germline V gene (reference sequence). The germline V and J ends were trimmed by 0 bases and 8 bases, with 12 bases remaining between them. This CDR3 comprises 14 residues. The CDR3 DNA reads as TGTGCCAGTAGTATAGAAGGAGTTGGAGGTACGCAGTATTTT. Encoded protein: CASSIEGVGGTQYF.

This clone was seen only once. V gene TRBV7-6 combines with J gene TRBJ1-1, with D maybe TRBD1 (5 bases). The V end was cut by 5 bases, the J end by 4 bases, with 11 bases between. This CDR3 region has 13 residues. From germline, CDR1 is SGHVS and CDR2 FNYEAQ. Here the CDR3 reads CASSPRQLTEAFF. For the CDR3, the DNA is TGTGCCAGCAGCCCACGACAGCTCACTGAAGCTTTCTTT.

This chain connects TRBV27 to TRBJ2-3; 11 nucleotides align to TRBD2. V dropped 5 bases and J dropped 3; count of bases not matched to a gene: 7. In germline, CDR1 is MNHEY, CDR2 SMNVEV (reference sequence). The CDR3 consists of 16 residues. The CDR3 loop reads CASSIIRTSGTDTQYF. The DNA for the CDR3 is TGTGCCAGCAGTATCATCAGGACTAGCGGGACAGATACGCAGTATTTT.

CDR3 bases: TGTGCCAGCAGCTTAGGGATTTTCAATGAGCAGTTCTTC. This gives the protein CASSLGIFNEQFF. J is TRBJ2-1 and V is TRBV7-2; D uncertain. The CDR3 is made up of 13 amino acids. Germline V gene sequence: CDR1 SGHTA, CDR2 FQGNSA. Between the trimmed V and J ends, which lost 1 base and 6 bases, there was a span of 7 bases.

The V call is TRBV9, the J call TRBJ2-2, with D maybe TRBD2 (6 bases). The ends were cut back, 1 base at V and 3 bases at J, with 16 bases in the middle. Germline V gene lookup returns CDR1 SGDLS and CDR2 YYNGEE. The CDR3 covers 17 residues. The CDR3 loop is CASSVSPGRGYTGELFF. CDR3 DNA: TGTGCCAGCAGCGTATCACCCGGTCGGGGGTACACCGGGGAGCTGTTTTTT.